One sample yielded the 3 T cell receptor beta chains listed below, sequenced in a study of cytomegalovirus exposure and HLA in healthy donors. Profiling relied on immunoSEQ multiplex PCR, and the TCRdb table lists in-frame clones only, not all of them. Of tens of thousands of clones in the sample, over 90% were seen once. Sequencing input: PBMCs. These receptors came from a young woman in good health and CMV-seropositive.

CDR3 DNA: TGTGCCAGCAGTTTATGGACAGGTGAAGCTTTCTTT. The encoded protein is CASSLWTGEAFF. The chain uses TRBV28 and TRBJ1-1, with D perhaps matching TRBD1 (6 bases). Trimming shortened V by 0 bases and J by 7 bases, and 6 bases separated the two germline ends. The germline V gene encodes CDR1 MDHEN and CDR2 SYDVKM. The CDR3 consists of 12 residues. The full variable domain, its missing parts supplied by reference TRBV28 and TRBJ1-1, is DVKVTQSSRYLVKRTGEKVFLECVQDMDHENMFWYRQDPGLGLRLIYFSYDVKMKEKGDIPEGYSVSREKKERFSLILESASTNQTSMYLCASSLWTGEAFFGQGTRLTVV.

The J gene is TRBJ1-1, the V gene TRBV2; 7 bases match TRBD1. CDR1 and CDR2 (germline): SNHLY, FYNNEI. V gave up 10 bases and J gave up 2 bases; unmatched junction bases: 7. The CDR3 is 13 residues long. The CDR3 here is CAIEGTDNTEAFF. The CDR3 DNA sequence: TGTGCCATCGAAGGGACAGACAACACTGAAGCTTTCTTT.

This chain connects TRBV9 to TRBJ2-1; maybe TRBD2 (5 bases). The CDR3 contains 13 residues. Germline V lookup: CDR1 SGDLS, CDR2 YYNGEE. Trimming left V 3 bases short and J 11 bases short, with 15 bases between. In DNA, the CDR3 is TGTGCCAGCAGCGACGGACTTACCTTACAGCAGTTCTTC. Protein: CASSDGLTLQQFF.